This T cell receptor beta chain was retrieved from a study of shared clonotypes between healthy human individuals. The wider study: The donor group consisted of a couple of women and a few men, aged 18 to 49. Study-wide results and caveats: Clonotypes that were shared across four donors made up roughly 5% of naive CD4 clonotypes.

Concerning this clone: Antigen unknown.

Selected positively for CCR7 and CD45RO-negative, naive CD8 cells excluded terminally differentiated effector memory CD45RA+ cells. Replicate PCRs for sorted subsets used roughly 200 ng DNA; this equaled 30,000 to 35,000 T cell genomes. Some clones are missing from TCRdb's copy, which holds only in-frame ones; the method was immunoSEQ multiplex PCR. Here the sample spans roughly 2 million clones, just under 95% being singletons. Material for sequencing was naive CD8+ T cells sorted from blood. The clonotype was recovered from a man younger than 35 in good health.

The CDR3 loop reads CASALESGSGNTIYF. CDR3 in DNA: TGTGCCAGCGCACTCGAATCTGGCTCTGGAAACACCATATATTTT. V is TRBV27 and J is TRBJ1-3; the D is unclear. The CDR3 runs to 15 residues. Trimming removed 8 bases at V and 0 bases at J, with 14 bases between. Germline V lookup: CDR1 MNHEY, CDR2 SMNVEV (reference sequence).